These 19 T cell receptor beta chains came from one sample sequenced in a study of Graves' ophthalmopathy and Graves' hyperthyroidism. The study amplified TCR beta CDR3 regions using RNA transcripts. Scientists carried out first-round RT-PCR using HTBI primers and then a second-round multiplex PCR. TCRdb ran MiXCR on the multiplex PCR reads and lists one entry per CDR3 protein. The data show approximately 150,000 distinct CDR3 sequences, approximately 40% seen once. What was sequenced was peripheral blood. The origin of the receptors is a young man with Graves' ophthalmopathy.

This sequence joins TRBV12-3 or TRBV12-4 and TRBJ1-5; D gene unclear. This CDR3 spans 15 amino acids. V shed 7 bases and J shed 1 base, with 14 bases lying between them. CDR3: CASKIGVSSNQPQHF. CDR3 nucleotides: TGTGCCAGCAAAATAGGAGTTTCCAGCAATCAGCCCCAGCATTTT.

This clonotype has at least ten counts. This chain uses TRBV5-1 with TRBJ2-7; no firm D call. The CDR3 extends over 14 amino acids. CDR1 is SGHRS and CDR2 is YFSETQ in the germline V gene. The V gene lost 4 bases and the J gene lost 3 bases, with 14 bases spanning the gap. CDR3 sequence reads: CASSRTSDGYEQYF. CDR3 nucleotides: TGCGCCAGCAGCCGCACCTCAGACGGCTACGAGCAGTACTTC. Supplemented by reference TRBV5-1 and TRBJ2-7, the full variable domain reads KAGVTQTPRYLIKTRGQQVTLSCSPISGHRSVSWYQQTPGQGLQFLFEYFSETQRNKGNFPGRFSGRQFSNSRSEMNVSTLELGDSALYLCASSRTSDGYEQYFGPGTRLTVT.

This clonotype has at least ten counts. The chain employs TRBV10-3 and TRBJ1-1, with D unresolved. There are 12 residues in the CDR3. CDR1 is ENHRY, CDR2 SYGVKD, per germline. V was cut by 10 bases and J by 6 bases, with 15 bases left in between. The CDR3 sequence is CATRTDGPEAFF. CDR3 bases: TGTGCCACCAGGACCGACGGCCCTGAAGCTTTCTTT.

This clonotype was recorded at least ten times. The rearrangement joins TRBV28 to TRBJ1-2; possible D gene TRBD1, 5 bases. Germline-derived CDR1 and CDR2 are MDHEN and SYDVKM. Trimming removed 7 bases at V and 7 bases at J, with 13 bases between. The CDR3 totals 12 residues. In nucleotides, the CDR3 is TGTGCCAGCAACCAGGGAGGTAGTGGCTACACCTTC. Translating it yields CASNQGGSGYTF.

CDR3 sequence reads: CASSYSKGVARYEQYF. DNA of the CDR3: TGTGCCAGCAGTTACTCGAAGGGGGTCGCGCGGTACGAGCAGTACTTC. The chain is built from TRBV6-5 and TRBJ2-7; perhaps TRBD1 as D (6 bases). V shed 0 bases and J shed 4 bases, with 16 bases lying between them. CDR1 and CDR2 (germline): MNHEY, SVGAGI. The length of the CDR3 is 16 residues.

The table lists this clonotype with many counts. The chain recombines TRBV6-1 with TRBJ2-7; 7 bases align to TRBD2. With V trimmed by 6 bases and J by 3 bases, 5 bases remained unmatched. The CDR3 totals 13 residues. The germline V gene has CDR1 MNHNS and CDR2 SASEGT. The CDR3 DNA follows: TGTGCCAGCAGATTCGGGGGGAGCTACGAGCAGTACTTC. It is translated as CASRFGGSYEQYF.

V usage is TRBV20-1 and J usage is TRBJ1-5; a possible D gene is TRBD1 (6 bases). The ends were cut back, 3 bases at V and 7 bases at J, with 19 bases in the middle. CDR3 length: 15 residues. CDR1 and CDR2 (germline): DFQATT, SNEGSKA (reference sequence). The CDR3 loop is CSASSSGGPGQPQHF. CDR3 nucleotide sequence: TGCAGTGCTAGTTCTAGCGGGGGGCCGGGGCAGCCCCAGCATTTT.

This clonotype appeared a few times. The V gene is TRBV12-5, the J gene TRBJ1-5; D is undetermined. Per the germline V gene, CDR1 is LGHNT and CDR2 is FRNRAP. This CDR3 spans 13 amino acids. The germline V and J ends were trimmed by 6 bases and 1 base, with 7 bases remaining between them. CDR3 sequence (DNA): TGTGCTAGTGGCTACGACAGCAATCAGCCCCAGCATTTT. This translates into CASGYDSNQPQHF.

This chain links TRBV19 with TRBJ1-5; D might be TRBD1 (6 bases). Germline values: CDR1 LNHDA, CDR2 SQIVND (reference sequence). With 4 bases removed from V and 0 bases from J, the gap between germline ends came to 13 bases. The CDR3 extends over 16 amino acids. CDR3 amino acids: CASSKLWDTSNQPQHF. Here the CDR3 DNA reads TGTGCCAGTAGTAAGCTGTGGGACACTAGCAATCAGCCCCAGCATTTT.

This chain uses TRBV15 with TRBJ2-5; 11 nucleotides align to TRBD2. This CDR3 region has 16 residues. Germline loops: CDR1 LNHNV, CDR2 YYDKDF (reference sequence). With V trimmed by 4 bases and J by 3 bases, 7 bases remained unmatched. The CDR3 is CATSKLAGGPEETQYF. Written as DNA, the CDR3 is TGTGCCACCAGCAAATTAGCGGGAGGGCCGGAAGAGACCCAGTACTTC.

This clonotype was counted between two and nine times. V and J are TRBV27 and TRBJ1-5; D gene unclear. V was trimmed by 3 bases and J by 5 bases, leaving 8 bases between them. Germline CDR1 is MNHEY and CDR2 is SMNVEV (reference sequence). There are 13 residues in the CDR3. In nucleotides, the CDR3 is TGTGCCAGCAGTTTTGGATTCGATCAGCCCCAGCATTTT. This encodes CASSFGFDQPQHF.

The J gene is TRBJ2-7, the V gene TRBV6-5, with D unresolved. Germline V lookup: CDR1 MNHEY, CDR2 SVGAGI. The ends were cut back, 0 bases at V and 3 bases at J, with 12 bases in the middle. The CDR3 has 15 amino acids. DNA for the CDR3: TGTGCCAGCAGTTACTCGTCATGGGGTAGCTACGAGCAGTACTTC. Its protein is CASSYSSWGSYEQYF.

This clonotype has a count of ten or more. J is TRBJ1-1 and V is TRBV30; 7 positions match TRBD1. The length of the CDR3 is 13 residues. V shed 3 bases, J shed 4 bases, and the junction held 5 bases outside the gene matches. Germline CDR1 reads GTSNPN; CDR2 reads SVGIG (reference sequence). CDR3 residues: CAWSQGGSTEAFF. CDR3 nucleotides: TGTGCCTGGAGCCAGGGGGGTTCCACTGAAGCTTTCTTT. Combining the CDR3 with reference TRBV30 and TRBJ1-1 gives the whole variable domain SQTIHQWPATLVQPVGSPLSLECTVEGTSNPNLYWYRQAAGRGLQLLFYSVGIGQISSEVPQNLSASRPQDRQFILSSKKLLLSDSGFYLCAWSQGGSTEAFFGQGTRLTVV.

This clonotype rates as medium-sized. This chain connects TRBV6-2 or TRBV6-3 to TRBJ2-7, with 8 bases aligning to TRBD1. Germline values: CDR1 MNHEY, CDR2 SVGEGT. The ends lost 7 bases at V and 1 base at J; junction bases unmatched: 9. This CDR3 has 15 residues. CDR3 sequence (DNA): TGTGCCAGCACTGCGGACAGGGCCAGTTCCTACGAGCAGTACTTC. Amino acids: CASTADRASSYEQYF.

At least ten counts were recorded for this clonotype. The chain joins TRBV6-2 or TRBV6-3 to TRBJ1-6; no definite D call. CDR1 is MNHEY, CDR2 SVGEGT, per germline. This CDR3 is 16 amino acids long. V was cut by 7 bases and J by 7 bases, with 20 bases left in between. CDR3 amino acids: CASTRRYIQRNSPLHF. The CDR3 nucleotides are TGTGCCAGCACCCGAAGGTACATTCAACGAAATTCACCCCTCCACTTT.

The chain combines TRBV12-3 or TRBV12-4 with TRBJ2-7; 12 nucleotides align to TRBD2. The ends lost 5 bases at V and 4 bases at J; junction bases unmatched: 6. The length of the CDR3 is 15 residues. CDR3 protein: CASSLSGTSGYEQYF. CDR3 bases: TGTGCCAGCAGTCTCTCCGGGACTAGCGGGTACGAGCAGTACTTC.

Details on this clonotype: Germline is not matched at one junction end, which may reflect a read error. CDR3: CASSPRTGTYGYTF. The CDR3 coding sequence is TGTGCGAGCAGTCCTCGGACAGGAACCTATGGCTACACCTTC. The rearrangement uses TRBV12-3 or TRBV12-4 and TRBJ1-2; 7 nucleotides align to TRBD1. The CDR3 is 14 amino acids.

This clonotype was seen ten or more times. The V gene is TRBV15, the J gene TRBJ1-6; the D is unclear. CDR3 size: 13 residues. V gave up 11 bases and J gave up 7 bases, with 15 bases separating them. Germline V CDR1 and CDR2: LNHNV, YYDKDF (reference sequence). CDR3 bases: TGTGCCTCCGGGGAGAGGGTGAATTCACCCCTCCACTTT. Protein: CASGERVNSPLHF. Based on the CDR3 plus reference TRBV15 and TRBJ1-6, the full variable domain is DAMVIQNPRYQVTQFGKPVTLSCSQTLNHNVMYWYQQKSSQAPKLLFHYYDKDFNNEADTPDNFQSRRPNTSFCFLDIRSPGLGDTAMYLCASGERVNSPLHFGNGTRLTVT.

This clonotype was counted ten times or more. This chain connects TRBV28 to TRBJ1-5; D remains ambiguous. V dropped 5 bases and J dropped 4 bases, with 12 bases sitting between them. The CDR3 covers 14 residues. The V gene's germline CDR1 is MDHEN and CDR2 SYDVKM. Here the CDR3 reads CASSLPLTNQPQHF. The CDR3 DNA reads as TGTGCCAGCAGTCTTCCCCTTACTAATCAGCCCCAGCATTTT.